This T cell receptor (beta chain) was obtained from a study of T cells in Graves' hyperthyroidism and ophthalmopathy. Findings of the study overall: Researchers found most expanded thyroid clonotypes above 0.001 in blood as well.

V was cut by 0 bases and J by 3 bases, with 13 bases left in between. The CDR3 is 15 residues long. Germline V CDR1 and CDR2: SGHRS, YFSETQ. This clonotype has ten or more counts. Its antigen remains unidentified. TCR beta CDR3 sequences were amplified from RNA transcripts. HTBI primers were used for first-round RT-PCR of the TCR CDR3. TCRdb re-derived calls from the multiplex PCR reads in MiXCR, one entry per CDR3 protein. The profile shows 410,000 or so distinct CDR3 sequences, about 15% of them singletons. The gene calls are TRBV5-1 and TRBJ2-7, with D uncertain. The source of this sequence is a man in his late teens or twenties with Graves' ophthalmopathy. The sequenced sample was blood. This CDR3 reads CASSLAILADYEQYF. The CDR3 DNA sequence: TGCGCCAGCAGCTTGGCCATTCTGGCGGACTACGAGCAGTACTTC.